This T cell receptor (beta chain) was sequenced for a study of blood T cell repertoires in COVID-19. CDR3 length: 18 residues. Germline V lookup: CDR1 KGHSH, CDR2 LQKENI. With 4 bases removed from V and 8 bases from J, the gap between germline ends came to 27 bases. Original data processing: Estimation of nucleated cell counts relied on the amplification of reference gene primers. The assay was immunoSEQ multiplex PCR, and TCRdb's table has in-frame clones only and misses some. D and trimming were read from the DNA, whereas the V and J calls and clone size are those reported in that table. The repertoire includes roughly 150,000 clones, 80% of them detected once, and 5% sits in the top ten.

The chain recombines TRBV18 with TRBJ1-5; D is ambiguous. The sequenced material came from peripheral blood. The TCR sequence derives from a woman aged 50 to 60 with acute or convalescent COVID-19. The CDR3 sequence is CASSRFSGGDSRVEPQHF. The CDR3 bases are TGTGCCAGCTCACGGTTCTCCGGCGGGGATTCGAGAGTGGAGCCCCAGCATTTT.